The 18 T cell receptor beta chains presented below share a single source sample, sequenced in a study of blood T cell repertoires in COVID-19. Profiling relied on immunoSEQ multiplex PCR, and the TCRdb table lists in-frame clones only, not all of them. The profile shows about 160,000 clones, roughly 79% of them singletons. The sequencing sample was made of peripheral blood. All receptors come from a woman aged 80 or over with acute or convalescent COVID-19.

This chain joins TRBV2 and TRBJ1-1; TRBD1 matches at 8 bases. V was clipped by 6 bases and J by 4 bases; unmatched bases: 4. The CDR3 has 13 residues. The V gene's germline CDR1 is SNHLY and CDR2 FYNNEI. CDR3 region: CASSFTGGTEAFF. CDR3 DNA sequence: TGTGCCAGCAGCTTCACAGGGGGCACTGAAGCTTTCTTT.

The chain uses TRBV4-3 and TRBJ2-7; a weak D match, TRBD2 (6 bases). Germline values: CDR1 LGHNA, CDR2 YSLEER. The CDR3 length is 15 residues. The V end lost 2 bases, the J end lost 3 bases, and 14 bases lay between the germline ends. The CDR3, as DNA: TGCGCCAGCAGCCAAACCCCTGGCGGGATCTACGAGCAGTACTTC. This gives the protein CASSQTPGGIYEQYF.

This sequence joins TRBV6-5 and TRBJ1-2; possible D gene TRBD1, 5 bases. Germline CDR1 reads MNHEY; CDR2 reads SVGAGI. The CDR3 covers 14 residues. V dropped 2 bases and J dropped 5 bases, with 12 bases sitting between them. CDR3 bases: TGTGCCAGCAGTTACCAGGCCAGGGAATATGGCTACACCTTC. Its translation is CASSYQAREYGYTF.

The chain carries TRBV19 and TRBJ1-5; 11 positions match TRBD1. This CDR3 contains 16 residues. The V and J ends lost 6 bases and 2 bases, in that order; junction bases with no gene match: 6. Germline CDR1 LNHDA, CDR2 SQIVND (reference sequence). For the CDR3, the DNA is TGTGCCAGTAGGGACAGGGGGCGGGCTGGCAATCAGCCCCAGCATTTT. Amino acid sequence: CASRDRGRAGNQPQHF.

This chain uses TRBV30 with TRBJ2-3; 7 bases map to TRBD2. Germline CDR1 is GTSNPN and CDR2 is SVGIG (reference sequence). The ends lost 1 base at V and 4 bases at J; junction bases unmatched: 8. The CDR3 consists of 15 residues. The CDR3 spells CAWSAGRVSSDTQYF. CDR3 DNA sequence: TGTGCCTGGAGTGCGGGGAGGGTAAGCTCAGATACGCAGTATTTT.

The chain is built from TRBV10-2 and TRBJ2-1; 7 bases line up with TRBD2. The germline V gene has CDR1 WSHSY and CDR2 SAAADI. Trimming at V came to 6 bases and at J to 0 bases, leaving 5 bases not matched to a gene. The CDR3 contains 15 residues. CDR3 nucleotides: TGCGCCAGCAGGGCCTGGGAGGGCTCCTACAATGAGCAGTTCTTC. Its translation: CASRAWEGSYNEQFF.

The chain combines TRBV19 with TRBJ1-5; D uncertain. V shed 7 bases and J shed 0 bases, with 7 bases lying between them. CDR3 size: 13 residues. Germline V CDR1 and CDR2: LNHDA, SQIVND (reference sequence). The CDR3: CASTPDSNQPQHF. The CDR3 DNA is TGTGCCAGTACTCCAGATAGCAATCAGCCCCAGCATTTT. The full variable domain, in which reference TRBV19 and TRBJ1-5 provide the parts outside the CDR3, is DGGITQSPKYLFRKEGQNVTLSCEQNLNHDAMYWYRQDPGQGLRLIYYSQIVNDFQKGDIAEGYSVSREKKESFPLTVTSAQKNPTAFYLCASTPDSNQPQHFGDGTRLSIL.

V usage is TRBV9 and J usage is TRBJ2-7; tentatively, D is TRBD1 (7 bases). Germline assignment: CDR1 SGDLS and CDR2 YYNGEE. V lost 4 bases, J lost 7 bases, and 21 bases lay in between. The CDR3 has 15 amino acids. CDR3 sequence: CASSRGVASRGEQYF. The CDR3 nucleotides are TGTGCCAGCAGCCGCGGGGTAGCGAGCAGGGGGGAGCAGTACTTC.

The V and J genes are TRBV15 and TRBJ2-7, with TRBD2 matching 7 bases. The ends lost 1 base at V and 7 bases at J; junction bases unmatched: 7. The CDR3 totals 14 residues. In germline, CDR1 is LNHNV, CDR2 YYDKDF (reference sequence). CDR3 sequence: CATSRGDYRWEQYF. The CDR3 nucleotides read TGTGCCACCAGCAGAGGGGACTATCGTTGGGAGCAGTACTTC.

This chain connects TRBV6-4 to TRBJ1-2, with D possibly being TRBD1 (5 bases). Trimming took off 6 bases at V and 4 bases at J, with 15 bases between the two ends. This CDR3 region has 14 residues. The germline CDR1 and CDR2 sequences are MRHNA and SNTAGT. In DNA form, the CDR3 reads TGTGCCAGCAGGGGGGGAACCAGGTCCTATGGCTACACCTTC. Translation: CASRGGTRSYGYTF.

This clone was detected a few times. The rearrangement joins TRBV5-1 to TRBJ2-1; possibly TRBD2 for D (6 bases). CDR1 is SGHRS and CDR2 is YFSETQ in the germline V gene. The CDR3 is 15 residues long. Trimming pared 5 bases from V and 8 bases from J, leaving 20 bases between. CDR3 sequence reads: CASSRTGEVWDEQFF. Written as DNA, the CDR3 is TGCGCCAGCAGTCGGACGGGAGAGGTGTGGGATGAGCAGTTCTTC.

This clone was recorded only once. The V gene is TRBV19, the J gene TRBJ2-2, with D tentatively TRBD2 (6 bases). Germline V gene data show CDR1 as LNHDA and CDR2 as SQIVND (reference sequence). V lost 9 bases to trimming and J lost 0 bases, with 14 bases between them. The CDR3 sequence is 15 residues long. The CDR3 sequence: CASRRLGTNTGELFF. CDR3 in DNA: TGTGCCAGCCGACGACTAGGGACGAACACCGGGGAGCTGTTTTTT.

This sequence joins TRBV19 and TRBJ2-1; D possibly corresponds to TRBD1 (5 bases). V was cut by 3 bases and J by 6 bases, with 9 bases left in between. The CDR3 has 13 residues. The germline V gene has CDR1 LNHDA and CDR2 SQIVND (reference sequence). The CDR3 sequence is CASSIAQGNEQFF. The CDR3 DNA sequence: TGTGCCAGTAGTATTGCCCAGGGCAATGAGCAGTTCTTC.

The chain is built from TRBV19 and TRBJ1-5, with a weak D call TRBD1 (5 bases). V was shortened by 7 bases and J by 7 bases, with 14 bases between the two germline ends. Germline V gene data show CDR1 as LNHDA and CDR2 as SQIVND (reference sequence). The CDR3 runs 13 residues. For the CDR3, the DNA is TGTGCCAGTAACCCTTTGGGGGGGCAGCCCCAGCATTTT. This sequence encodes CASNPLGGQPQHF.

This rearrangement joins TRBV3-1 (or the pseudogene TRBV3-2) to TRBJ1-4; 7 bases are shared with TRBD1. After removal of 5 bases from V and 5 bases from J, the junction contained 8 bases not matched to a gene. The CDR3 runs 15 residues. CDR1 is LGHDT and CDR2 is YNNKEL in the germline V gene (reference sequence). DNA of the CDR3: TGTGCCAGCAGCAGCTCCGGGACAGCAAATGAAAAACTGTTTTTT. Amino acid sequence: CASSSSGTANEKLFF.

The V gene is TRBV6-5, the J gene TRBJ1-4; D is perhaps TRBD1 (5 bases). Germline V gene lookup returns CDR1 MNHEY and CDR2 SVGAGI. The CDR3 has 13 amino acids. V lost 10 bases and J lost 7, with 16 bases in between. For the CDR3, the DNA is TGTGCCATCAAACTGCCTGGGGCTGAAAAACTGTTTTTT. It is translated as CAIKLPGAEKLFF.

There are a few counts of this clone. V gene TRBV14 combines with J gene TRBJ1-2, with 9 bases fitting TRBD1. The CDR3 sequence is 17 residues long. Germline-derived CDR1 and CDR2 are SGHDN and FVKESK. J lost 8 bases, V lost 4 bases, and 17 bases had no gene match. Written as DNA, the CDR3 is TGTGCCAGCAGCCCATTATACGGACAGGGGTCGGAAGGGGGCTACACCTTC. The encoded protein is CASSPLYGQGSEGGYTF.

The chain carries TRBV4-3 and TRBJ2-1; TRBD2 aligns across 8 bases. CDR1 and CDR2 from the germline V gene are LGHNA and YSLEER. The CDR3 runs to 15 residues. V dropped 1 base and J dropped 7; count of bases not matched to a gene: 6. This chain's CDR3 is CASSQVGRVLNEQFF. The CDR3, as DNA: TGCGCCAGCAGCCAAGTCGGGAGGGTTTTGAATGAGCAGTTCTTC.